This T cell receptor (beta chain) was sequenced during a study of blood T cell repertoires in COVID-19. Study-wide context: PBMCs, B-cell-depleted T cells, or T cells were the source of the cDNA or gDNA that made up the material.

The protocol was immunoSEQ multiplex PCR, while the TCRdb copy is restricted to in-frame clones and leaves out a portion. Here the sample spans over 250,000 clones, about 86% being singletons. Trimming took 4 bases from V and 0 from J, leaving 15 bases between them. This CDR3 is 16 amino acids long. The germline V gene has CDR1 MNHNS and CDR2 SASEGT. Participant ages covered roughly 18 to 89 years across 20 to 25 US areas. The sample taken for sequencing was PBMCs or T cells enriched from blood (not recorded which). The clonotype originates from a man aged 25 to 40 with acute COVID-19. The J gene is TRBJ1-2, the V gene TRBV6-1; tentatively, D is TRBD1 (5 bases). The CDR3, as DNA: TGTGCCAGCAGTGTAGATGGGGCGGGGTCTAACTATGGCTACACCTTC. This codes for CASSVDGAGSNYGYTF.